This is a list of T cell receptor beta chains from one sample in a study of T cell changes during pregnancy in multiple sclerosis. Assay used: immunoSEQ multiplex PCR; TCRdb lists only in-frame clones, some missing. This table has under 35,000 clones, over 65% appearing once. The material sequenced was CD8+ T cells from peripheral blood mononuclear cells, taken after pregnancy. The receptors stem from a female donor with multiple sclerosis, enrolled in a pregnancy study. The conserved cysteine and the conserved F or W are not part of the CDR3 here.

len,v_gene,j_gene,CDR3aa
15,TRBV2,TRBJ2-1,ASGTSGGAVSSDEQF
13,TRBV19,TRBJ2-1,ASSRGLADYNEQF
14,TRBV28,TRBJ2-7,ASSFGIHSPSYEQY
9,TRBV20-1,TRBJ1-1,SAPVAEKAF
11,TRBV11-2,TRBJ2-7,ASSLEQTYEQY
13,TRBV7-7,TRBJ2-3,ASSLAPRSTDTQY
16,TRBV5-1,TRBJ2-7,ASSLAKGEGKGVYEQY
14,TRBV9,TRBJ1-1,ASSVAGEGLNTEAF
13,TRBV7-9,TRBJ1-1,ASSYDQGMNTEAF
14,TRBV7-2,TRBJ2-3,ASSLEWAGPTDTQY
12,TRBV15,TRBJ1-2,ATSSEAGGYGYT
15,TRBV15,TRBJ2-1,ATSRDGPGGGAGEQF
10,TRBV5-1,TRBJ2-1,ASSLVGGEQF
11,TRBV6-6,TRBJ2-3,ASSYFSADTQY
16,TRBV6-7,TRBJ2-2,ASSYSGPTGGYRRELF
14,TRBV4-2,TRBJ2-7,ASSQEGLAGGYEQY
14,TRBV6-5,TRBJ1-5,ASSYPNNGGVGPQH
17,TRBV7-9,TRBJ2-5,ASSDRDRYTGSPQETQY
11,TRBV2,TRBJ1-3,ASIRSSGNTIY
13,TRBV2,TRBJ2-7,ASVSPVADLYEQY
10,TRBV19,TRBJ2-7,ASSLGQYEQY
12,TRBV6-4,TRBJ2-1,ASSKGTTTNEQF
14,TRBV13,TRBJ1-1,ASSQGTGWGNTEAF
9,TRBV2,TRBJ1-1,ASKADTEAF
11,TRBV6-5,TRBJ1-1,ASSYEQGTEAF
12,TRBV6-1,TRBJ2-2,ASQLAGGDGELF
12,TRBV30,TRBJ2-7,AWRPTSEYYEQY
10,TRBV30,TRBJ1-1,AWSIIDTEAF
15,TRBV7-9,TRBJ2-1,ASSSDYTAALFFEQF
15,TRBV7-9,TRBJ1-1,ASTPRDRGRMNTEAF
13,TRBV2,TRBJ1-6,ASSDPTGGESPLH
15,TRBV4-3,TRBJ1-1,ASSQDGPVSGNTEAF
12,TRBV10-3,TRBJ2-2,AISELGANGELF